The source of this T cell receptor (beta chain) is a study of monozygotic twins with inflammatory bowel disease. Per donor there was one draw, yielding a blood sample of roughly 2.7 ml. cDNA for each sample came from eight separate reactions. Added by template switching were UMIs that each held a 6-nucleotide sample barcode. TCRdb re-called the 5' RACE reads; one entry per CDR3 protein, DNA not given. The table lists fewer than 400,000 distinct CDR3 sequences. The receptor was derived from a human donor with ulcerative colitis or Crohn's disease, or a healthy co-twin of an affected twin (not recorded which). Sequenced: blood.

CDR3 region: CASSIRETQYF. The chain is built from TRBV19 and TRBJ2-5. The CDR3 has 11 residues. CDR1 is LNHDA, CDR2 SQIVND, per germline (reference sequence).